A selection of T cell receptor beta chains follows, all from one sample in a study of control samples from healthy donors and cancer patients. Here immunoSEQ multiplex PCR was the method, and the copy in TCRdb shows in-frame clones only, minus some. The table shows some 95,000 clones, with 85% to 90% occurring only once. The source material was blood. The receptor source for this set is a man under 40 in good health. Each CDR3 is given with its conserved first and last residue. The D gene is left open where the match is weak. Some rows have no size entry. The others give once, few or many, or a class for an expanded clone.

size	V	J	D	length	CDR3	DNA
NA	TRBV6-2/TRBV6-3	TRBJ2-1	TRBD2	16	CASSFAGLAEDNEQFF	TGTGCCAGCAGTTTCGCTGGACTAGCGGAAGACAATGAGCAGTTCTTC
NA	TRBV9	TRBJ2-5	TRBD2	16	CASSVGLAGDQETQYF	TGTGCCAGCAGCGTAGGACTAGCGGGAGATCAAGAGACCCAGTACTTC
NA	TRBV2	TRBJ2-6	TRBD1	17	CASSQDRTGSGANVLTF	TGTGCCAGCAGTCAGGACAGGACGGGCTCTGGGGCCAACGTCCTGACTTTC
NA	TRBV30	TRBJ1-6	NA	13	CAWSVSGNSPLHF	TGTGCCTGGAGTGTCTCAGGCAATTCACCCCTCCACTTT
NA	TRBV27	TRBJ1-6	NA	14	CASSLGLNNSPLHF	TGTGCCAGCAGTTTAGGCCTTAATAATTCACCCCTCCACTTT
NA	TRBV4-3	TRBJ2-1	TRBD2	15	CASSRAGGSYNEQFF	TGCGCCAGCAGCCGGGCGGGAGGCTCCTACAATGAGCAGTTCTTC
NA	TRBV10-3	TRBJ1-2	NA	13	CAISEGLSYGYTF	TGTGCCATCAGTGAAGGACTCAGCTATGGCTACACCTTC
NA	TRBV19	TRBJ2-7	NA	13	CASSMAWAYEQYF	TGTGCCAGTAGTATGGCTTGGGCCTACGAGCAGTACTTC
NA	TRBV2	TRBJ1-2	TRBD1	14	CASNPETGAYGYTF	TGTGCCAGCAATCCCGAGACAGGGGCCTATGGCTACACCTTC
NA	TRBV5-4	TRBJ2-1	NA	14	CASSSAGTYNEQFF	TGTGCCAGCAGCTCCGCTGGGACTTACAATGAGCAGTTCTTC
NA	TRBV29-1	TRBJ2-3	TRBD1	15	CSVMRDRGKADTQYF	TGCAGCGTTATGAGGGACAGGGGCAAGGCAGATACGCAGTATTTT
NA	TRBV5-4	TRBJ2-1	NA	20	CASSLFSLRGPMRSYNEQFF	TGTGCCAGCAGCTTGTTTTCTTTGCGGGGACCGATGAGATCCTACAATGAGCAGTTCTTC
NA	TRBV2	TRBJ2-2	NA	17	CASARGNRLLNTGELFF	TGTGCCAGCGCTCGGGGGAACAGATTGTTGAACACCGGGGAGCTGTTTTTT
NA	TRBV7-9	TRBJ2-1	NA	16	CASSVDPGREYNEQFF	TGTGCCAGCAGCGTCGATCCCGGACGAGAGTACAATGAGCAGTTCTTC
NA	TRBV2	TRBJ2-1	TRBD2	13	CAGGGLGGNEQFF	TGTGCCGGCGGGGGGCTGGGCGGCAATGAGCAGTTCTTC
NA	TRBV19	TRBJ2-7	TRBD1	13	CASSTDRRYEQYF	TGTGCCAGTAGTACGGACAGGCGCTACGAGCAGTACTTC
NA	TRBV27	TRBJ2-1	TRBD2	20	CASSWGLAGGLTDRYNEQFF	TGTGCCAGCAGTTGGGGACTAGCGGGAGGCCTGACCGATCGGTACAATGAGCAGTTCTTC
NA	TRBV5-5	TRBJ2-5	NA	18	CASSLALGRLASEETQYF	TGTGCCAGCAGCTTGGCTTTAGGGCGGCTAGCGAGCGAAGAGACCCAGTACTTC
NA	TRBV29-1	TRBJ2-7	NA	14	CSVDFGTLTYEQYF	TGCAGCGTTGATTTCGGGACACTTACCTACGAGCAGTACTTC
NA	TRBV11-2	TRBJ2-7	NA	18	CASSLDTLWDKYSYEQYF	TGTGCCAGCAGCTTAGATACTTTGTGGGACAAATACTCCTACGAGCAGTACTTC
NA	TRBV7-2	TRBJ1-3	NA	17	CASSLEGWKAGGNTIYF	TGTGCCAGCAGCTTAGAAGGATGGAAAGCGGGCGGAAACACCATATATTTT
NA	TRBV28	TRBJ2-7	NA	15	CASKTHGVGAYEQYF	TGTGCCAGCAAGACCCATGGGGTCGGAGCCTACGAGCAGTACTTC
few	TRBV19	TRBJ1-5	NA	13	CASSPAGWQPQHF	TGTGCCAGTAGCCCCGCGGGCTGGCAGCCCCAGCATTTT
NA	TRBV2	TRBJ1-5	TRBD1	15	CASSGIGQGNQPQHF	TGTGCCAGCAGCGGGATTGGACAGGGCAATCAGCCCCAGCATTTT
NA	TRBV29-1	TRBJ2-3	TRBD1	12	CSAVQGADTQYF	TGCAGCGCCGTGCAGGGGGCAGATACGCAGTATTTT
once	TRBV28	TRBJ2-2	NA	12	CASGEFGGELFF	TGTGCCAGCGGAGAGTTCGGGGGGGAGCTGTTTTTT
NA	TRBV5-1	TRBJ2-1	TRBD2	15	CASSLALTSGSEQFF	TGCGCCAGCAGCTTGGCCTTGACTAGCGGGAGTGAGCAGTTCTTC
NA	TRBV7-2	TRBJ2-1	TRBD2	15	CASSSGGSRYNEQFF	TGTGCCAGCAGCTCTGGCGGGAGTCGCTACAATGAGCAGTTCTTC
NA	TRBV24-1	TRBJ2-7	NA	14	CATSDSGLKYEQYF	TGTGCCACCAGTGACTCGGGACTCAAATACGAGCAGTACTTC
once	TRBV24-1	TRBJ1-1	TRBD1	15	CATSDSDRANTEAFF	TGTGCCACCAGTGATTCCGACAGGGCAAACACTGAAGCTTTCTTT
NA	TRBV27	TRBJ2-7	TRBD2	15	CASSLESSGVYEQYF	TGTGCCAGCAGTTTGGAGTCTAGCGGGGTCTACGAGCAGTACTTC
NA	TRBV6-6	TRBJ2-7	TRBD2	20	CASSPSTSGSLFVWSYEQYF	TGTGCCAGCAGCCCGAGTACTAGCGGGAGTCTGTTTGTGTGGTCCTACGAGCAGTACTTC
NA	TRBV6-2/TRBV6-3	TRBJ2-2	TRBD2	19	CASSYPLLAGGPHTGELFF	TGTGCCAGCAGTTACCCCCTACTAGCGGGAGGGCCTCACACCGGGGAGCTGTTTTTT
NA	TRBV19	TRBJ2-2	NA	15	CASSIDLGDTGELFF	TGTGCCAGTAGTATAGATCTAGGGGATACCGGGGAGCTGTTTTTT
NA	TRBV9	TRBJ1-3	NA	18	CASSHPKTQPDPGNTIYF	TGTGCCAGCAGCCACCCAAAGACCCAACCGGATCCTGGAAACACCATATATTTT
NA	TRBV11-2	TRBJ2-3	NA	11	CASSFGDTQYF	TGTGCCAGCAGCTTCGGGGATACGCAGTATTTT
NA	TRBV28	TRBJ1-4	NA	11	CASTGSEKLFF	TGTGCCAGCACGGGCTCTGAAAAACTGTTTTTT
once	TRBV19	TRBJ1-2	NA	13	CASRTPEVGGYTF	TGTGCCAGTAGAACACCTGAGGTTGGGGGCTACACCTTC
NA	TRBV5-5	TRBJ2-6	NA	16	CASRLGSDSGANVLTF	TGTGCCAGCAGGTTAGGGTCGGACTCTGGGGCCAACGTCCTGACTTTC
NA	TRBV6-4	TRBJ1-1	NA	13	CASSETQNTEAFF	TGTGCCAGCAGTGAGACACAGAACACTGAAGCTTTCTTT
NA	TRBV6-2/TRBV6-3	TRBJ2-7	NA	11	CASSQAYEQYF	TGTGCCAGCAGTCAGGCCTACGAGCAGTACTTC